Each of the 32 T cell receptor beta chains below was sequenced from the same sample in a study of T cell responses to AZD1222 COVID-19 vaccine. TCRdb keeps only in-frame clones here, not all; method: immunoSEQ multiplex PCR. The sample shows 70,000 to 95,000 clones, around 93% of them seen only once. The specimen comprised peripheral blood, sampled 28 days after the second AZD1222 dose. These receptors all stem from an adult who received the AZD1222 COVID-19 vaccine.

The V call is TRBV10-3, the J call TRBJ1-1, with 10 bases fitting TRBD1. Germline trimming cut 3 bases from V and 9 bases from J; bases unmatched to any gene: 7. This CDR3 has 14 residues. Germline CDR1 reads ENHRY; CDR2 reads SYGVKD. In DNA, the CDR3 is TGTGCCATCAGTGATGGACAGGGGGGTGTGAAAGCTTTCTTT. This gives the protein CAISDGQGGVKAFF.

The J gene is TRBJ1-5, the V gene TRBV28; D is uncertain. The germline V and J ends were trimmed by 6 bases and 5 bases, with 8 bases remaining between them. The CDR3 runs to 12 residues. Germline CDR1 MDHEN, CDR2 SYDVKM. CDR3 loop: CASSSWDQPQHF. CDR3 bases: TGTGCCAGCAGCTCTTGGGATCAGCCCCAGCATTTT.

The chain employs TRBV7-6 and TRBJ1-1, with D hard to call. CDR1 SGHVS and CDR2 FNYEAQ come from the germline V gene. The V gene lost 3 bases and the J gene lost 5 bases, with 13 bases spanning the gap. CDR3 length: 14 amino acids. The CDR3 nucleotides are TGTGCCAGCAGCTTGCGGGAAGGAGGTACTGAAGCTTTCTTT. Translated, it gives CASSLREGGTEAFF.

The chain employs TRBV6-6 and TRBJ2-7; 10 bases fit TRBD1. V dropped 6 bases and J dropped 5; count of bases not matched to a gene: 13. The CDR3 has 16 residues. Germline lookup yields CDR1 MNHNY and CDR2 SVGAGI (reference sequence). This CDR3 reads CASSLNPTGGGNEQYF. The CDR3 DNA sequence: TGTGCCAGCAGCCTAAATCCGACAGGGGGCGGGAACGAGCAGTACTTC.

The chain links TRBV28 to TRBJ2-5; D may be TRBD1 or TRBD2 (5 bases each). The V and J ends lost 3 bases and 5 bases respectively, with 13 bases between them. The germline V gene has CDR1 MDHEN and CDR2 SYDVKM. The CDR3 length is 14 residues. The CDR3 spells CASSLTGRDETQYF. CDR3 DNA: TGTGCCAGCAGTTTGACGGGTAGGGACGAGACCCAGTACTTC.

The chain joins TRBV7-9 to TRBJ2-1; D is perhaps TRBD1 or TRBD2 (5 bases each). The germline CDR1 and CDR2 sequences are SEHNR and FQNEAQ (reference sequence). The V end lost 1 base, the J end lost 7 bases, and 11 bases lay between the germline ends. This CDR3 is built from 14 residues. The CDR3 is CASSLDPGPNEQFF. CDR3 nucleotide sequence: TGTGCCAGCAGCTTAGACCCGGGGCCTAATGAGCAGTTCTTC.

The chain employs TRBV6-2 or TRBV6-3 and TRBJ2-1; D remains unclear. V was pared by 4 bases and J by 0 bases, with 10 bases between. In germline, CDR1 is MNHEY, CDR2 SVGEGT. This CDR3 is built from 15 residues. As DNA, the CDR3 is TGTGCCAGCAGTTTCCCAGGCCCCTCCTACAATGAGCAGTTCTTC. Its protein is CASSFPGPSYNEQFF.

The V gene is TRBV6-5, the J gene TRBJ1-1; TRBD1 matches 9 bases. Germline V gives CDR1 MNHEY, CDR2 SVGAGI. CDR3 length: 12 residues. CDR3 sequence (DNA): TGTACCACTAGGGGACAGGGCACTGAAGCTTTCTTT. Translation gives CTTRGQGTEAFF.

This chain connects TRBV4-1 to TRBJ1-5; TRBD1 agrees at 9 bases. Germline-derived CDR1 and CDR2 are MGHRA and YSYEKL. Trimming at V came to 3 bases and at J to 1 base, leaving 1 base not matched to a gene. The CDR3 has 15 residues. For the CDR3, the DNA is TGCGCCAGCAGCCAGGGGACAGGGAGCAATCAGCCCCAGCATTTT. This encodes CASSQGTGSNQPQHF.

The chain couples TRBV5-1 to TRBJ1-1; 7 bases are a match to TRBD1. The CDR3 spans 14 residues. V was pared by 7 bases and J by 5 bases, with 11 bases of the junction left unmatched. The germline V gene has CDR1 SGHRS and CDR2 YFSETQ. This CDR3 is CASSGQVRGTEAFF. The CDR3 DNA reads TGCGCCAGCTCCGGACAGGTCCGAGGGACTGAAGCTTTCTTT.

The V call is TRBV24-1, the J call TRBJ2-1; the D gene could be TRBD1 or TRBD2 (5 bases each). V lost 3 bases, J lost 4 bases, and 12 bases lay in between. CDR1 is KGHDR, CDR2 SFDVKD, per germline. The CDR3 length is 15 residues. CDR3 in DNA: TGTGCCACCAGTGATGGGGGAAAGGGGTACAATGAGCAGTTCTTC. Encoded protein: CATSDGGKGYNEQFF.

This CDR3 reads CASSLRPPTGRSQYGNEQFF. The DNA of the CDR3 is TGCGCCAGCAGCCTCCGGCCGCCTACAGGGAGATCGCAGTACGGGAATGAGCAGTTCTTC. The chain employs TRBV5-1 and TRBJ2-1; perhaps TRBD1 as D (6 bases). The CDR3 runs 20 residues. V gave up 4 bases and J gave up 7 bases, with 33 bases separating them. Germline assignment: CDR1 SGHRS and CDR2 YFSETQ.

This clone occurred once. The V call is TRBV24-1, the J call TRBJ1-5, with TRBD1 as a possible D gene (6 bases). The CDR3 has 15 amino acids. Trimming removed 5 bases from V and 1 base from J, with 11 bases in between. Germline loops: CDR1 KGHDR, CDR2 SFDVKD. CDR3 DNA: TGTGCCACCAGTGCACAGGGTGTAAGCAATCAGCCCCAGCATTTT. The encoded protein is CATSAQGVSNQPQHF.

This chain joins TRBV9 and TRBJ1-4; 7 nucleotides match TRBD1. Germline V gives CDR1 SGDLS, CDR2 YYNGEE. Germline trimming cut 7 bases from V and 4 bases from J; bases unmatched to any gene: 4. CDR3 length: 13 amino acids. The CDR3 DNA sequence: TGTGCCAGCGGAGGACAGGTTAATGAAAAACTGTTTTTT. Translated, it gives CASGGQVNEKLFF.

As to this clone: A junction end diverges from the germline sequence, so it may reflect a read error. The chain joins TRBV2 to TRBJ2-7; TRBD1 agrees at 8 bases. This CDR3 is built from 14 residues. In germline, CDR1 is SNHLY, CDR2 FYNNEI. The CDR3, as DNA: TGTGCCAGCCGTGACAGGGGATCGGTCTACGAGCAGTACTTC. This sequence encodes CASRDRGSVYEQYF.

The genes are TRBV9 and TRBJ2-1; the D gene is possibly TRBD2 (7 bases). Germline CDR1 and CDR2: SGDLS and YYNGEE. The CDR3 totals 15 residues. Deletions cut 4 bases from V and 3 bases from J, with 14 bases between. The CDR3 region has the DNA TGTGCCAGCAGCCCAGAGGGGGGGAGCTACAATGAGCAGTTCTTC. Encoded protein: CASSPEGGSYNEQFF.

This clone appeared a single time. The J gene is TRBJ2-2, the V gene TRBV6-2 or TRBV6-3; TRBD2 aligns across 7 bases. V dropped 1 base and J dropped 1; count of bases not matched to a gene: 3. This CDR3 spans 16 amino acids. CDR1 and CDR2 (germline): MNHEY, SVGEGT. CDR3 bases: TGTGCCAGCAGTTACTTGGCTAGCGGGAACACCGGGGAGCTGTTTTTT. Its protein product is CASSYLASGNTGELFF.

The genes are TRBV6-1 and TRBJ2-7; 7 bases are a match to TRBD1. The length of the CDR3 is 17 residues. The junction had 13 bases not matched to a gene; V was cut back by 3 bases and J by 2 bases. Germline assignment: CDR1 MNHNS and CDR2 SASEGT. CDR3 DNA: TGTGCCAGCAGTGACTACGGGACAGAGCAACTTACCTACGAGCAGTACTTC. Translating gives CASSDYGTEQLTYEQYF.

This sequence joins TRBV12-3 or TRBV12-4 and TRBJ1-2; TRBD1 matches 7 bases. V lost 6 bases and J lost 5; bases outside the gene matches: 3. CDR3 length: 12 amino acids. In nucleotides, the CDR3 is TGTGCCAGCAGCCCAGGGGGGTATGGCTACACCTTC. Translating gives CASSPGGYGYTF.

This chain uses TRBV7-2 with TRBJ1-6; D is ambiguous. The CDR3 runs to 15 residues. V was shortened by 2 bases and J by 0 bases, with 5 bases between the two germline ends. The V gene's germline CDR1 is SGHTA and CDR2 FQGNSA. The CDR3 coding sequence is TGTGCCAGCAGCTTAACAGCCTCCTATAATTCACCCCTCCACTTT. Protein sequence: CASSLTASYNSPLHF.

V and J are TRBV6-2 or TRBV6-3 and TRBJ1-2; weak D call: TRBD1 (5 bases). Germline V gene sequence: CDR1 MNHEY, CDR2 SVGEGT. V gave up 6 bases and J gave up 4 bases, with 9 bases separating them. The CDR3 runs to 12 residues. CDR3: CASSDSLYGYTF. The CDR3 DNA is TGTGCCAGCAGCGACAGTCTCTATGGCTACACCTTC.

V gene TRBV28 combines with J gene TRBJ1-1, with D possibly TRBD1 on 5 matching bases. CDR1 MDHEN and CDR2 SYDVKM come from the germline V gene. Trimming pared 8 bases from V and 3 bases from J, leaving 22 bases between. The CDR3 is made up of 16 amino acids. CDR3 DNA: TGTGCCAGCCTGGGAGGGGACGCTTATCCCTACACTGAAGCTTTCTTT. Amino acid sequence: CASLGGDAYPYTEAFF. Complete variable domain (other parts from reference TRBV28 and TRBJ1-1): DVKVTQSSRYLVKRTGEKVFLECVQDMDHENMFWYRQDPGLGLRLIYFSYDVKMKEKGDIPEGYSVSREKKERFSLILESASTNQTSMYLCASLGGDAYPYTEAFFGQGTRLTVV.

This rearrangement joins TRBV11-1 to TRBJ1-5, with 7 bases that match TRBD1. The CDR3 contains 11 residues. V was pared by 2 bases and J by 15 bases, with 4 bases of the junction left unmatched. CDR1 and CDR2 (germline): SGHAT, FQDESV (reference sequence). This CDR3 reads CASSLRQGRHF. The CDR3, as DNA: TGTGCCAGCAGCTTACGACAGGGTCGGCATTTT.

The rearrangement uses TRBV6-5 and TRBJ1-1, with a tentative D call TRBD1 (6 bases). The germline V gene has CDR1 MNHEY and CDR2 SVGAGI. The CDR3 totals 15 residues. V gave up 7 bases and J gave up 1 base, with 16 bases separating them. The CDR3 DNA is TGTGCCAGCACCCGAGGTTACAGGGAGAACACTGAAGCTTTCTTT. This translates into CASTRGYRENTEAFF.

The chain has TRBV15 and TRBJ2-7; no reliable D call. Germline loops: CDR1 LNHNV, CDR2 YYDKDF (reference sequence). The CDR3 sequence is 13 residues long. Trimming took off 3 bases at V and 3 bases at J, with 9 bases between the two ends. The CDR3 DNA is TGTGCCACCAGCAGGGGCCGTCTCTACGAGCAGTACTTC. Its translation is CATSRGRLYEQYF.

The chain links TRBV7-2 to TRBJ2-3; 9 bases align to TRBD1. Trimming at V came to 2 bases and at J to 6 bases, leaving 18 bases not matched to a gene. From germline, CDR1 is SGHTA and CDR2 FQGNSA. The CDR3 is 19 amino acids. The CDR3 region is CASSLMSPTLTGGFDTQYF. CDR3 bases: TGTGCCAGCAGCTTAATGAGCCCCACTCTGACAGGGGGTTTCGATACGCAGTATTTT.

The chain links TRBV3-1 (or the pseudogene TRBV3-2) to TRBJ2-2, with D unresolved. The CDR3 has 17 amino acids. Germline loops: CDR1 LGHDT, CDR2 YNNKEL (reference sequence). V was cut by 3 bases and J by 6 bases, with 20 bases left in between. CDR3 amino acids: CASSHYTDTKGAGELFF. Written as DNA, the CDR3 is TGTGCCAGCAGCCACTACACTGACACAAAAGGTGCCGGGGAGCTGTTTTTT.

This sequence joins TRBV28 and TRBJ2-3; no clear D gene. There are 17 residues in the CDR3. V lost 5 bases to trimming and J lost 0 bases, with 18 bases between them. Germline V CDR1 and CDR2: MDHEN, SYDVKM. DNA for the CDR3: TGTGCCAGCAGTAATATCTTAGGCGGAACTAGCACAGATACGCAGTATTTT. This translates into CASSNILGGTSTDTQYF.

This chain connects TRBV11-3 to TRBJ2-1; the match to TRBD2 covers 11 bases. The trim removed 2 bases at V and 2 bases at J, leaving 2 bases unmatched. This CDR3 has 16 residues. Per the germline V gene, CDR1 is SGHNT and CDR2 is YENEEA. CDR3 protein: CASSLRTSGPYNEQFF. CDR3 nucleotides: TGTGCCAGCAGCTTAAGGACTAGCGGGCCCTACAATGAGCAGTTCTTC.

V and J are TRBV7-2 and TRBJ2-1; D unresolved. The CDR3 loop spans 11 amino acids. Germline CDR1 reads SGHTA; CDR2 reads FQGNSA. Trimming cost V 3 bases and J 8 bases, with 5 bases left between them. Here the CDR3 reads CASSFYDEQFF. CDR3 nucleotide sequence: TGTGCCAGCAGCTTCTATGATGAGCAGTTCTTC.

V usage is TRBV2 and J usage is TRBJ2-3; 7 nucleotides agree with TRBD2. V lost 10 bases, J lost 0 bases, and 10 bases stayed unmatched. Per the germline V gene, CDR1 is SNHLY and CDR2 is FYNNEI. The CDR3 runs 15 residues. The CDR3 DNA sequence: TGTGCCACCTTGCCCAGCGGGGTAAGCACAGATACGCAGTATTTT. Protein: CATLPSGVSTDTQYF.

V and J are TRBV4-2 and TRBJ2-2, with D unclear. The CDR3 spans 14 residues. V lost 4 bases, J lost 6 bases, and 12 bases lay in between. Germline CDR1 is LGHNA and CDR2 is YNFKEQ. CDR3 region: CASSPPKSPGELFF. The DNA for the CDR3 is TGTGCCAGCAGCCCTCCGAAAAGCCCCGGGGAGCTGTTTTTT.